This TCR beta chain appears in the sequencing data of a study of blood T cell repertoires in COVID-19. Study context: Italy, Spain and the United States were the sources of the convalescent and acute COVID-19 samples. In each case, the material was cDNA or gDNA derived from T cells, B-cell-depleted T cells, or PBMCs.

The CDR3 has 16 residues. Germline CDR1 is LGHNT and CDR2 is FRNRAP. Losses at the gene ends were 4 bases for V and 4 bases for J; bases not matched to a gene: 9. Source study methods: Reference gene primer amplification gave estimated nucleated cell counts. Clones were sequenced by immunoSEQ multiplex PCR, and TCRdb holds only the in-frame ones, with some missing. From that table come the V and J calls and clone size; the DNA was used to work out D and trimming. The sample includes 35,000 to 50,000 clones, roughly nine tenths of them seen just once. The sequence came from a man in his 70s with active COVID-19. Sequencing was carried out using peripheral blood. The V gene is TRBV12-5, the J gene TRBJ2-4, with TRBD1 identical over 8 bases. CDR3 bases: TGTGCTAGTGGTTCCGGACAGGGAAGGAGTAAAAACATTCAGTACTTC. Its translation is CASGSGQGRSKNIQYF.